These T cell receptor beta chains were read from a single sample in a study of control samples from healthy donors and cancer patients. Measured with immunoSEQ multiplex PCR; TCRdb has only the in-frame clones, and not every one. Of about 79,000 clones listed, under 95% are singletons. The specimen was PBMCs. The receptors stem from a middle-aged woman with lung cancer. Both conserved end residues are part of each CDR3.

J gene	V gene	CDR3 protein
TRBJ1-1	TRBV30	CAWTIQGTEAFF
TRBJ2-1	TRBV15	CATSRDATSGVFRNEQFF
TRBJ2-5	TRBV5-8	CASSFIAGDQETQYF
TRBJ1-6	TRBV3-1/TRBV3-2	CASSQGGTPLHF
TRBJ2-2	TRBV9	CASSARGTGELFF
TRBJ2-7	TRBV28	CASTTGGYEQYF
TRBJ2-3	TRBV2	CASSERGGTDTQYF
TRBJ1-2	TRBV27	CASSRDTDNYGYTF
TRBJ2-3	TRBV11-3	CASSLGGQVEVFTDTQYF
TRBJ2-2	TRBV6-1	CASSEGRGGELFF
TRBJ2-1	TRBV7-3	CASSTQGNPYNEQFF
TRBJ2-7	TRBV6-1	CASSDTPTWHEQYF
TRBJ1-4	TRBV19	CASSTIRTGREEKLFF
TRBJ2-5	TRBV28	CASSLGDSEQETQYF
TRBJ2-7	TRBV14	CASSQDSGTGLREQYF
TRBJ1-5	TRBV5-6	CASSPRGTYQPQHF
TRBJ2-5	TRBV24-1	CATSALGQRGQETQYF
TRBJ1-1	TRBV19	CATPRGAPLEAFF
TRBJ2-2	TRBV23-1	CASSQWTGANTGELFF
TRBJ1-1	TRBV3-1/TRBV3-2	CASSSGRPEAFF
TRBJ1-1	TRBV5-6	CASSFNRGRRTEAFF
TRBJ1-5	TRBV4-1	CASSQDSFNQPQHF
TRBJ1-2	TRBV5-1	CASSLADRAGYGYTF
TRBJ2-3	TRBV7-2	CASSLASATVTQYF
TRBJ2-7	TRBV6-5	CASSMVGASAYEQYF
TRBJ2-6	TRBV9	CASSVGGYSGANVLTF
TRBJ1-2	TRBV24-1	CATSEAGTGGIGYGYTF
TRBJ1-1	TRBV19	CASWNRVGKTEAFF
TRBJ1-4	TRBV20-1	CSASLGQDKRTNEKLFF
TRBJ1-6	TRBV5-6	CASRNRDTGSPLHF
TRBJ2-7	TRBV7-9	CASSPGQLYEQYF
TRBJ1-5	TRBV27	CASRSGGMFLSNQPQHF
TRBJ2-4	TRBV27	CASRSNQNIQYF
TRBJ1-1	TRBV29-1	CSVEDPGGGTEIMGTEAFF
TRBJ1-1	TRBV5-4	CASSLVKGNTEAFF
TRBJ1-1	TRBV19	CASSIGYTPTEAFF
TRBJ1-1	TRBV6-5	CASSYGGRMTEAFF
TRBJ2-4	TRBV18	CASSPGGLLAKNIQYF
TRBJ2-2	TRBV6-2/TRBV6-3	CASSYVRGNTGELFF